The 31 T cell receptor beta chains below were found in one sample sequenced in a study of T cell responses to AZD1222 COVID-19 vaccine. Using immunoSEQ multiplex PCR, the repertoire was profiled, and TCRdb retains in-frame clones only, with some absent. The table has roughly 97,000 clones, roughly 90% seen once. The specimen was peripheral blood, collected on day 0 of AZD1222 vaccination. Receptors originate from an adult in good health.

The rearrangement uses TRBV5-5 and TRBJ1-1, with 11 bases aligning to TRBD1. The CDR3 consists of 14 residues. CDR1 is SGHKS and CDR2 is YYEKEE in the germline V gene (reference sequence). With 5 bases clipped from V and 3 bases from J, the junction kept 3 bases outside the gene matches. The CDR3 is CASSGQGAYTEAFF. In nucleotides, the CDR3 is TGTGCCAGCAGTGGACAGGGGGCTTACACTGAAGCTTTCTTT.

The gene calls are TRBV15 and TRBJ2-7; 10 bases align to TRBD1. The length of the CDR3 is 15 residues. From germline, CDR1 is LNHNV and CDR2 YYDKDF (reference sequence). The junction had 9 bases not matched to a gene; V was cut back by 4 bases and J by 6 bases. The CDR3 bases are TGTGCCACCAGCATTAGACAGGGGGCTATGGGCGAGCAGTACTTC. Translating it yields CATSIRQGAMGEQYF.

The rearrangement joins TRBV7-3 to TRBJ2-1; weak D call: TRBD2 (7 bases). V was pared by 3 bases and J by 0 bases, with 12 bases between. Germline assignment: CDR1 SGHTA and CDR2 FQGTGA. This CDR3 contains 16 residues. CDR3: CASSLGGRSSYNEQFF. Here the CDR3 DNA reads TGTGCCAGCAGCTTGGGGGGGCGGAGCTCCTACAATGAGCAGTTCTTC.

This chain joins TRBV7-3 and TRBJ2-6; D remains ambiguous. Germline-derived CDR1 and CDR2 are SGHTA and FQGTGA. Trimming removed 5 bases from V and 4 bases from J, with 12 bases in between. The CDR3 covers 15 residues. The CDR3 here is CASSPQLYGANVLTF. CDR3 sequence (DNA): TGTGCCAGCAGCCCTCAGTTGTACGGGGCCAACGTCCTGACTTTC. The entire variable domain, with the rest obtained from reference TRBV7-3 and TRBJ2-6, is as follows: GAGVSQTPSNKVTEKGKYVELRCDPISGHTALYWYRQSLGQGPEFLIYFQGTGAADDSGLPNDRFFAVRPEGSVSTLKIQRTERGDSAVYLCASSPQLYGANVLTFGAGSRLTVL.

The chain links TRBV6-5 to TRBJ1-4; no reliable D call. CDR1 and CDR2 (germline): MNHEY, SVGAGI. The CDR3 covers 13 residues. V was shortened by 6 bases and J by 4 bases, with 9 bases between the two germline ends. The CDR3 spells CASSQESNEKLFF. The DNA of the CDR3 is TGTGCCAGCAGCCAGGAAAGTAATGAAAAACTGTTTTTT.

The chain employs TRBV7-2 and TRBJ1-2; D is unresolved. The germline V gene has CDR1 SGHTA and CDR2 FQGNSA. The germline V and J ends were trimmed by 5 bases and 6 bases, with 13 bases remaining between them. The CDR3 extends over 13 amino acids. This chain's CDR3 is CASSTRHFDGYTF. The CDR3 DNA sequence: TGTGCCAGCAGCACTCGACATTTTGATGGCTACACCTTC.

The V and J genes are TRBV2 and TRBJ2-1, with a weak D call TRBD1 (6 bases). Germline-derived CDR1 and CDR2 are SNHLY and FYNNEI. This CDR3 region has 16 residues. The V end was cut by 0 bases, the J end by 7 bases, with 16 bases between. The CDR3 sequence is CASSEARPPQGNEQFF. CDR3 coding DNA: TGTGCCAGCAGTGAAGCCAGACCTCCTCAGGGGAATGAGCAGTTCTTC.

The chain combines TRBV2 with TRBJ1-1; 7 bases match TRBD1. Trimming at V came to 7 bases and at J to 11 bases, leaving 10 bases not matched to a gene. This CDR3 contains 12 residues. The V gene's germline CDR1 is SNHLY and CDR2 FYNNEI. CDR3 nucleotides: TGTGCCAGCATTACCACAGGGGCGGGGGCTTTCTTT. Translating it yields CASITTGAGAFF.

This clone appeared a single time. The chain combines TRBV5-4 with TRBJ2-3; D is possibly TRBD1 or TRBD2 (5 bases each). Germline loops: CDR1 SGHNT, CDR2 YYREEE (reference sequence). This CDR3 has 16 residues. V lost 0 bases to trimming and J lost 4 bases, with 15 bases between them. The CDR3 protein is CASSLGVARDADTQYF. The CDR3 DNA reads TGTGCCAGCAGCTTGGGTGTCGCCAGGGACGCAGATACGCAGTATTTT.

The J gene is TRBJ2-5, the V gene TRBV5-4, with D unresolved. V lost 3 bases to trimming and J lost 3 bases, with 15 bases between them. The CDR3 runs to 15 residues. Germline loops: CDR1 SGHNT, CDR2 YYREEE (reference sequence). CDR3 region: CASSSWSGEEETQYF. The CDR3 bases are TGTGCCAGCAGCTCGTGGAGTGGCGAGGAAGAGACCCAGTACTTC.

The gene calls are TRBV5-1 and TRBJ2-3, with no clear D. The CDR3 has 15 residues. Germline CDR1 reads SGHRS; CDR2 reads YFSETQ. V lost 3 bases to trimming and J lost 0 bases, with 11 bases between them. CDR3 DNA: TGCGCCAGCAGCTGGATGGGCGGAAGCACAGATACGCAGTATTTT. Amino acids: CASSWMGGSTDTQYF.

This clone was counted between two and nine times. This rearrangement joins TRBV18 to TRBJ1-1; a weak D match, TRBD1 (5 bases). Trimming left V 2 bases short and J 5 bases short, with 21 bases between. Germline V gene lookup returns CDR1 KGHSH and CDR2 LQKENI. This CDR3 contains 17 residues. As DNA, the CDR3 is TGTGCCAGCTCACCAGAGACAGTACCCCGAATGGATACTGAAGCTTTCTTT. Residues: CASSPETVPRMDTEAFF. The full variable domain, rest sourced from reference TRBV18 and TRBJ1-1, is NAGVMQNPRHLVRRRGQEARLRCSPMKGHSHVYWYRQLPEEGLKFMVYLQKENIIDESGMPKERFSAEFPKEGPSILRIQQVVRGDSAAYFCASSPETVPRMDTEAFFGQGTRLTVV.

The chain joins TRBV12-3 or TRBV12-4 to TRBJ1-1; a weak D match, TRBD1 (5 bases). This CDR3 is 13 amino acids long. V lost 3 bases and J lost 1, with 6 bases in between. CDR3 DNA: TGTGCCAGCAGTTTCGGACAGAACACTGAAGCTTTCTTT. Translation: CASSFGQNTEAFF.

About this clone: One end of the junction varies from germline; a read error may be responsible. The V gene is TRBV27, the J gene TRBJ1-2, with TRBD1 identical over 9 bases. The germline gives CDR1 MNHEY, CDR2 SMNVEV (reference sequence). The CDR3 length is 13 residues. In nucleotides, the CDR3 is TGTGCCACCAGTGGGACAGGGAGTTACGGCTACACCTTC. Translation gives CATSGTGSYGYTF.

The chain has TRBV3-1 (or the pseudogene TRBV3-2) and TRBJ1-4, with a weak D call TRBD1 (6 bases). The CDR3 is made up of 13 amino acids. The ends were cut back, 11 bases at V and 8 bases at J, with 18 bases in the middle. Per germline, CDR1 LGHDT and CDR2 YNNKEL (reference sequence). CDR3 coding DNA: TGTGCCTCCAAGCAAGGGGGGACGGAAAAACTGTTTTTT. Protein sequence: CASKQGGTEKLFF.

The gene calls are TRBV5-1 and TRBJ2-7; D gene unclear. Looked up from germline, CDR1 is SGHRS and CDR2 is YFSETQ. This CDR3 contains 14 residues. Trimming took 1 base from V and 1 from J, leaving 9 bases between them. This CDR3 reads CASSLPSSSYEQYF. CDR3 nucleotide sequence: TGCGCCAGCAGCTTGCCAAGTTCATCCTACGAGCAGTACTTC. Full variable domain (remainder filled in from reference TRBV5-1 and TRBJ2-7): KAGVTQTPRYLIKTRGQQVTLSCSPISGHRSVSWYQQTPGQGLQFLFEYFSETQRNKGNFPGRFSGRQFSNSRSEMNVSTLELGDSALYLCASSLPSSSYEQYFGPGTRLTVT.

The chain employs TRBV10-2 and TRBJ1-1; 7 bases line up with TRBD1. CDR1 and CDR2 from the germline V gene are WSHSY and SAAADI. The CDR3 covers 15 residues. The V and J ends lost 7 bases and 5 bases, in that order; junction bases with no gene match: 13. The DNA for the CDR3 is TGCGCCAGCATGGGTCGTGCAGGGGGGTTAACTGAAGCTTTCTTT. This translates into CASMGRAGGLTEAFF.

The CDR3, as DNA: TGTGCCAGCTCAATCCGGGCCACAAACGGCGACACTGAAGCTTTCTTT. Translated: CASSIRATNGDTEAFF. V is TRBV18 and J is TRBJ1-1; D remains unclear. This CDR3 spans 16 amino acids. The ends were cut back, 5 bases at V and 3 bases at J, with 19 bases in the middle. Germline CDR1 KGHSH, CDR2 LQKENI. Combining the CDR3 with reference TRBV18 and TRBJ1-1 gives the whole variable domain NAGVMQNPRHLVRRRGQEARLRCSPMKGHSHVYWYRQLPEEGLKFMVYLQKENIIDESGMPKERFSAEFPKEGPSILRIQQVVRGDSAAYFCASSIRATNGDTEAFFGQGTRLTVV.

This rearrangement joins TRBV11-3 to TRBJ2-3, with D hard to call. Looked up from germline, CDR1 is SGHNT and CDR2 is YENEEA. Trimming removed 3 bases from V and 2 bases from J, with 9 bases in between. There are 14 residues in the CDR3. The CDR3 DNA sequence: TGTGCCAGCAGCTTGGGCGGTTACACAGATACGCAGTATTTT. Translation gives CASSLGGYTDTQYF.

The CDR3 region is CSASFPSDTQYF. For the CDR3, the DNA is TGCAGTGCTAGTTTTCCTTCAGATACGCAGTATTTT. The genes are TRBV20-1 and TRBJ2-3; D is ambiguous. Trimming removed 3 bases from V and 4 bases from J, with 8 bases in between. The CDR3 has 12 residues. CDR1 is DFQATT, CDR2 SNEGSKA, per germline (reference sequence).

The chain carries TRBV11-3 and TRBJ2-1; D is uncertain. The germline V and J ends were trimmed by 2 bases and 6 bases, with 5 bases remaining between them. CDR1 SGHNT and CDR2 YENEEA come from the germline V gene. The CDR3 runs to 12 residues. The CDR3 sequence: CASSLSGNEQFF. The CDR3 DNA reads TGTGCCAGCAGCTTATCGGGCAATGAGCAGTTCTTC.

This sequence joins TRBV5-1 and TRBJ1-4; possibly TRBD1 for D (5 bases). The V and J ends lost 7 bases and 8 bases respectively, with 18 bases between them. Germline V CDR1 and CDR2: SGHRS, YFSETQ. The CDR3 has 14 residues. The CDR3 DNA is TGCGCCAGCCGTTCGCGAGCGGGGGAGGAAAAACTGTTTTTT. This encodes CASRSRAGEEKLFF.

This clone was recorded once. The V call is TRBV18, the J call TRBJ2-7, with D possibly matching TRBD1 (6 bases). V lost 3 bases, J lost 6 bases, and 9 bases lay in between. The V gene's germline CDR1 is KGHSH and CDR2 LQKENI. CDR3 length: 12 residues. The CDR3: CASSPNRAEQYF. The CDR3 DNA follows: TGTGCCAGCTCACCCAACAGGGCCGAGCAGTACTTC.

V is TRBV29-1 and J is TRBJ2-1; D call uncertain. Trimming stripped 3 bases from V and 0 bases from J, with 6 bases between. CDR3 length: 13 residues. Germline V lookup: CDR1 SQVTM, CDR2 ANQGSEA. DNA for the CDR3: TGCAGCGTTGAGGGCAGCTCCTACAATGAGCAGTTCTTC. Translation: CSVEGSSYNEQFF.

V usage is TRBV6-2 or TRBV6-3 and J usage is TRBJ1-2, with a possible D match to TRBD1 (6 bases). CDR1 is MNHEY, CDR2 SVGEGT, per germline. Between the trimmed V and J ends, which lost 3 bases and 13 bases, there was a span of 27 bases. The CDR3 sequence is 16 residues long. CDR3 loop: CASSYDSVPRGQSSTF. CDR3 in DNA: TGTGCCAGCAGTTATGATTCCGTTCCACGGGGGCAAAGTTCCACCTTC.

This chain's CDR3 is CASSLVSWDTGELFF. CDR3 in DNA: TGTGCCAGCAGCTTAGTGTCGTGGGACACCGGGGAGCTGTTTTTT. This rearrangement joins TRBV7-2 to TRBJ2-2; D gene uncertain. This CDR3 spans 15 amino acids. From germline, CDR1 is SGHTA and CDR2 FQGNSA. V lost 1 base, J lost 3 bases, and 9 bases lay in between.

The J gene is TRBJ1-1, the V gene TRBV12-3 or TRBV12-4; unclear D gene. The CDR3 contains 13 residues. V gave up 5 bases and J gave up 8 bases, with 15 bases separating them. The CDR3 region has the DNA TGTGCCAGCAGTACCGGACGGGGAAGGGAAGCTTTCTTT. As protein: CASSTGRGREAFF.

The chain uses TRBV7-2 and TRBJ2-7; no clear D gene. Per the germline V gene, CDR1 is SGHTA and CDR2 is FQGNSA. The CDR3 extends over 14 amino acids. Trimming shortened V by 5 bases and J by 4 bases, and 15 bases separated the two germline ends. CDR3 sequence reads: CASSPPGAVYEQYF. CDR3 DNA: TGTGCCAGCAGCCCCCCCGGCGCGGTATACGAGCAGTACTTC. Full variable domain (remainder filled in from reference TRBV7-2 and TRBJ2-7): GAGVSQSPSNKVTEKGKDVELRCDPISGHTALYWYRQSLGQGLEFLIYFQGNSAPDKSGLPSDRFSAERTGGSVSTLTIQRTQQEDSAVYLCASSPPGAVYEQYFGPGTRLTVT.

This chain uses TRBV6-5 with TRBJ1-1; TRBD1 is a possible D gene (5 bases). Trimming removed 6 bases from V and 7 bases from J, with 12 bases in between. The CDR3 contains 12 residues. The germline V gene encodes CDR1 MNHEY and CDR2 SVGAGI. The CDR3 is CASRHGDGEAFF. In DNA form, the CDR3 reads TGTGCCAGCAGGCACGGGGACGGTGAAGCTTTCTTT.

The J gene is TRBJ2-5, the V gene TRBV4-2; 8 nucleotides agree with TRBD1. The CDR3 covers 15 residues. CDR1 LGHNA and CDR2 YNFKEQ come from the germline V gene. The V and J ends lost 3 bases and 5 bases, in that order; junction bases with no gene match: 8. The CDR3 here is CASSQRTGKLETQYF. In nucleotides, the CDR3 is TGTGCCAGCAGCCAGCGGACAGGGAAATTGGAGACCCAGTACTTC.

This chain connects TRBV28 to TRBJ2-3; perhaps D is TRBD1 or TRBD2 (5 bases each). V was shortened by 2 bases and J by 4 bases, with 10 bases between the two germline ends. The CDR3 length is 14 residues. The V gene's germline CDR1 is MDHEN and CDR2 SYDVKM. The CDR3 region is CASSLTGPPDTQYF. The CDR3, as DNA: TGTGCCAGCAGTTTAACGGGGCCCCCAGATACGCAGTATTTT.